These 25 T cell receptor beta chains share one sample of origin, sequenced in a study of CD8 T cell repertoires and HIV-1 epitope variants. The data were produced by immunoSEQ multiplex PCR, yet TCRdb's version contains in-frame clones alone and is incomplete. The sample includes 5,200 or so clones, approximately 67% of them seen just once. Their cognate antigens are unknown. Sequencing input: cultured CD8+ T cells derived from PBMCs. The receptors stem from a male donor with HIV.

The V gene is TRBV5-5, the J gene TRBJ1-2; D gene ambiguous. The length of the CDR3 is 15 residues. In germline, CDR1 is SGHKS, CDR2 YYEKEE (reference sequence). V dropped 2 bases and J dropped 3 bases, with 14 bases sitting between them. The CDR3: CASSLEDRVDYGYTF. The CDR3, as DNA: TGTGCCAGCAGCTTAGAGGATCGGGTCGACTATGGCTACACCTTC.

This chain links TRBV19 with TRBJ2-1; 11 nucleotides line up with TRBD2. CDR1 is LNHDA, CDR2 SQIVND, per germline (reference sequence). With V trimmed by 1 base and J by 8 bases, 1 base remained unmatched. The CDR3 consists of 14 residues. The CDR3 nucleotides are TGTGCCAGTAGTATAGGACTAGCGGGGTATGAGCAGTTCTTC. It translates to CASSIGLAGYEQFF.

J is TRBJ2-2 and V is TRBV29-1; D gene uncertain. The CDR3 sequence is 14 residues long. CDR1 and CDR2 from the germline V gene are SQVTM and ANQGSEA. V gave up 4 bases and J gave up 1 base, with 10 bases separating them. CDR3 in amino acids: CSVGTEMNTGELFF. The CDR3 nucleotides are TGCAGCGTTGGGACGGAGATGAACACCGGGGAGCTGTTTTTT.

V usage is TRBV2 and J usage is TRBJ2-3, with D uncertain. This CDR3 contains 13 residues. Germline-derived CDR1 and CDR2 are SNHLY and FYNNEI. Trimming left V 7 bases short and J 1 base short, with 9 bases between. The CDR3 DNA is TGTGCCAGCATAGCAGGTGGCACAGATACGCAGTATTTT. It yields the protein CASIAGGTDTQYF.

The rearrangement uses TRBV7-9 and TRBJ2-1; 12 bases are a match to TRBD1. Germline V lookup: CDR1 SEHNR, CDR2 FQNEAQ (reference sequence). The CDR3 consists of 15 residues. Unmatched junction bases numbered 9, after V lost 5 bases and J lost 10 bases. CDR3 nucleotides: TGTGCCAGCAGCCACGGGACAGGGGGCCCGGAGGAGCAGTTCTTC. This sequence encodes CASSHGTGGPEEQFF. Filled out from reference TRBV7-9 and TRBJ2-1, the complete variable domain reads DTGVSQNPRHKITKRGQNVTFRCDPISEHNRLYWYRQTLGQGPEFLTYFQNEAQLEKSRLLSDRFSAERPKGSFSTLEIQRTEQGDSAMYLCASSHGTGGPEEQFFGPGTRLTVL.

The J gene is TRBJ2-7, the V gene TRBV13; 7 positions match TRBD1. CDR3 length: 13 residues. The junction had 3 bases not matched to a gene; V was cut back by 4 bases and J by 3 bases. Germline CDR1 is PRHDT and CDR2 is FYEKMQ (reference sequence). CDR3 nucleotides: TGTGCCAGCAGCTCAAGGACAGGCTACGAGCAGTACTTC. It encodes CASSSRTGYEQYF.

V and J are TRBV7-6 and TRBJ1-4; D is unclear. CDR1 is SGHVS, CDR2 FNYEAQ, per germline. The CDR3 contains 13 residues. Trimming removed 5 bases from V and 7 bases from J, with 11 bases in between. DNA of the CDR3: TGTGCCAGCAGCCCTTCGTATGGTGAAAAACTGTTTTTT. This translates into CASSPSYGEKLFF.

In this sample, this clone turned up a few times. CDR3 loop: CASSPRENSPLHF. CDR3 coding DNA: TGTGCCAGCTCACCCCGGGAAAATTCACCCCTCCACTTT. This chain joins TRBV18 and TRBJ1-6; no reliable D call. The CDR3 covers 13 residues. Germline loops: CDR1 KGHSH, CDR2 LQKENI. V lost 3 bases and J 7 bases, leaving 7 bases between the germline ends. The whole variable domain, remainder taken from reference TRBV18 and TRBJ1-6, is NAGVMQNPRHLVRRRGQEARLRCSPMKGHSHVYWYRQLPEEGLKFMVYLQKENIIDESGMPKERFSAEFPKEGPSILRIQQVVRGDSAAYFCASSPRENSPLHFGNGTRLTVT.

The V gene is TRBV5-1, the J gene TRBJ1-1; D remains ambiguous. The V gene lost 2 bases and the J gene lost 1 base, with 9 bases spanning the gap. CDR1 is SGHRS, CDR2 YFSETQ, per germline. The CDR3 extends over 14 amino acids. CDR3 DNA: TGCGCCAGCAGCTTTGGGTGGGAGAACACTGAAGCTTTCTTT. This sequence encodes CASSFGWENTEAFF.

V is TRBV19 and J is TRBJ1-2; D is unresolved. The CDR3 spans 13 residues. Germline V CDR1 and CDR2: LNHDA, SQIVND (reference sequence). V lost 5 bases and J lost 4, with 11 bases in between. CDR3: CASSPGGFYGYTF. The CDR3 bases are TGTGCCAGTAGTCCCGGCGGATTCTATGGCTACACCTTC.

The chain joins TRBV29-1 to TRBJ1-1; TRBD1 matches at 8 bases. J lost 5 bases, V lost 6 bases, and 5 bases had no gene match. The CDR3 is made up of 12 amino acids. The germline gives CDR1 SQVTM, CDR2 ANQGSEA. The CDR3 is CSVGTGGTEAFF. In DNA form, the CDR3 reads TGCAGCGTCGGGACAGGCGGGACTGAAGCTTTCTTT.

The chain has TRBV4-1 and TRBJ2-1; 14 bases fit TRBD2. The V gene end was trimmed by 0 bases and the J gene end by 4 bases; junction bases not matched to a gene: 2. The CDR3 spans 17 residues. Germline V gene sequence: CDR1 MGHRA, CDR2 YSYEKL. DNA for the CDR3: TGCGCCAGCAGCCAAGAAAGACTAGCGGGAGGGTACAATGAGCAGTTCTTC. As protein: CASSQERLAGGYNEQFF.

V gene TRBV2 combines with J gene TRBJ2-1; tentative D call: TRBD2 (7 bases). The CDR3 totals 14 residues. Germline CDR1 reads SNHLY; CDR2 reads FYNNEI. Trimming left V 5 bases short and J 8 bases short, with 16 bases between. CDR3 coding DNA: TGTGCCAGCAGTAGGGGGGGCGAAATCTATGAGCAGTTCTTC. Protein sequence: CASSRGGEIYEQFF.

The gene calls are TRBV27 and TRBJ1-1; D gene unclear. This CDR3 is 13 amino acids long. Between the trimmed V and J ends, which lost 0 bases and 7 bases, there was a span of 9 bases. Germline values: CDR1 MNHEY, CDR2 SMNVEV (reference sequence). The CDR3 sequence: CASSLSSRNEAFF. CDR3 bases: TGTGCCAGCAGTTTATCGTCCCGGAATGAAGCTTTCTTT.

The chain joins TRBV7-2 to TRBJ2-7; 7 nucleotides line up with TRBD1. This CDR3 is 12 amino acids long. Trimming at V came to 1 base and at J to 12 bases, leaving 6 bases not matched to a gene. CDR1 is SGHTA, CDR2 FQGNSA, per germline. CDR3: CASSLDSTGSYF. The CDR3, as DNA: TGTGCCAGCAGCTTAGATTCGACAGGGTCGTACTTC.

This clone has more than one count but fewer than ten. The chain recombines TRBV30 with TRBJ1-2, with a weak D call TRBD1 (6 bases). Trimming pared 0 bases from V and 10 bases from J, leaving 12 bases between. Germline assignment: CDR1 GTSNPN and CDR2 SVGIG (reference sequence). This CDR3 contains 12 residues. The CDR3 bases are TGTGCCTGGAGTGTATGGGGGGACATCTACACCTTC. Protein product: CAWSVWGDIYTF.

The genes are TRBV5-6 and TRBJ1-2; D is ambiguous. CDR3 length equals 13 residues. Trimming cost V 0 bases and J 8 bases, with 11 bases left between them. CDR1 SGHDT and CDR2 YYEEEE come from the germline V gene. DNA for the CDR3: TGTGCCAGCAGCTTGGGGGCAGGCCGGGGCTACACCTTC. It is translated as CASSLGAGRGYTF.

V usage is TRBV7-9 and J usage is TRBJ2-3, with D tentatively TRBD2 (7 bases). This CDR3 contains 16 residues. V was cut by 5 bases and J by 4 bases, with 19 bases left in between. Germline loops: CDR1 SEHNR, CDR2 FQNEAQ (reference sequence). The CDR3 sequence is CASSIQGGSDADTQYF. The CDR3 DNA sequence: TGTGCCAGCAGCATACAGGGCGGGAGTGACGCAGATACGCAGTATTTT.

This clone was seen a single time. The CDR3 nucleotides are TGTGCCAGTAGGGAACCTGGACCTTCCTGGCCCTATGGCTACACCTTC. Amino acid sequence: CASREPGPSWPYGYTF. The rearrangement links TRBV19 to TRBJ1-2; D is ambiguous. This CDR3 has 16 amino acids. From germline, CDR1 is LNHDA and CDR2 SQIVND (reference sequence). The V and J ends lost 6 bases and 4 bases respectively, with 21 bases between them.

This rearrangement joins TRBV19 to TRBJ1-1; the D gene is possibly TRBD1 (6 bases). The CDR3 totals 16 residues. Per the germline V gene, CDR1 is LNHDA and CDR2 is SQIVND (reference sequence). V was trimmed by 5 bases and J by 1 base, leaving 17 bases between them. DNA for the CDR3: TGTGCCAGTAGTCTCGGGGGGCGGAAAGCGAACACTGAAGCTTTCTTT. Translated, it gives CASSLGGRKANTEAFF.

The J gene is TRBJ2-7, the V gene TRBV14; a possible D gene is TRBD2 (6 bases). The CDR3 contains 14 residues. CDR1 and CDR2 (germline): SGHDN, FVKESK. Deletions cut 6 bases from V and 7 bases from J, with 19 bases between. Here the CDR3 DNA reads TGTGCCAGCAGTCCTACTAGCTCCCACCGGGAGCAGTACTTC. It yields the protein CASSPTSSHREQYF.

The V and J genes are TRBV7-9 and TRBJ2-1; 10 positions agree with TRBD2. The CDR3 length is 15 residues. The germline V gene encodes CDR1 SEHNR and CDR2 FQNEAQ (reference sequence). The V gene end was trimmed by 3 bases and the J gene end by 3 bases; junction bases not matched to a gene: 2. CDR3 in DNA: TGTGCCAGCAGCTTGGGGACTAGCGACTACAATGAGCAGTTCTTC. Its translation: CASSLGTSDYNEQFF.

The rearrangement uses TRBV28 and TRBJ2-5, with D perhaps assigned TRBD1 or TRBD2 (5 bases each). V was clipped by 6 bases and J by 14 bases, with 19 bases between them. The CDR3 is 12 amino acids. CDR1 and CDR2 from the germline V gene are MDHEN and SYDVKM. The CDR3 loop reads CASRKGKSGVYF. The CDR3 nucleotides are TGTGCCAGCAGGAAGGGGAAGTCCGGGGTTTACTTC.

Here the CDR3 DNA reads TGTGCCAGCAGTGAACTTCGGCAGGAGACAGATACGCAGTATTTT. Translation gives CASSELRQETDTQYF. The chain carries TRBV2 and TRBJ2-3, with unresolved D. Per the germline V gene, CDR1 is SNHLY and CDR2 is FYNNEI. The V end lost 2 bases, the J end lost 3 bases, and 12 bases lay between the germline ends. This CDR3 contains 15 residues.

The chain uses TRBV5-1 and TRBJ1-6; D gene uncertain. The germline V gene has CDR1 SGHRS and CDR2 YFSETQ. Trimming pared 2 bases from V and 7 bases from J, leaving 13 bases between. The CDR3 loop spans 15 amino acids. CDR3 amino acids: CASSFIGGENSPLHF. For the CDR3, the DNA is TGCGCCAGCAGCTTCATCGGAGGTGAGAATTCACCCCTCCACTTT.